This T cell receptor beta chain was documented in a study of cytomegalovirus exposure and HLA in healthy donors. Whole-study results and caveats: Segments of the TCR beta V type were, in most cases, productive about 87% or about 30% of the time in an earlier analysis.

For this clone: Its target is not known.

Per germline, CDR1 SGHAT and CDR2 FQNNGV. The CDR3 contains 12 residues. Trimming took 2 bases from V and 11 from J, leaving 12 bases between them. Researchers ran the PCR with 60 Vbeta and 13 Jbeta primers. Produced via immunoSEQ multiplex PCR; TCRdb's table is partial and in-frame only. The sample includes 250,000 to 350,000 clones, just over 85% of them seen just once. The clonotype was recovered from a man aged 40-55 years in good health and CMV-seropositive. The sequenced sample consisted of PBMCs. This chain joins TRBV11-2 and TRBJ1-1; TRBD1 is a possible D gene (5 bases). CDR3 loop: CASSLIGADAFF. Here the CDR3 DNA reads TGTGCCAGCAGCTTAATTGGGGCCGACGCTTTCTTT.